This TCR beta chain emerged from a study of a mutant IDH1 vaccine in newly diagnosed glioma (dated by TCRdb to about 2021). In the study overall: Vaccination was initiated 4-6 weeks after radiotherapy alone, or concurrently with temozolomide cycles in the chemotherapy-containing groups. The approximately 33 treated patients were around 60% male and around 40% female, with a mean age of roughly 42 years. Six visits were used for peripheral blood collection: V03 (baseline), V05, V07, V10, V12 and V13. For exploratory analyses, fewer than 30 treated patients had longitudinal TCRB deep sequencing done wherever samples were available. The week-35 safety follow-up was designated visit V12, and the week-47 end of study was designated visit V13. Prior to enrollment, patients had been given standard therapy consisting of radiotherapy alone, temozolomide alone, or radiochemotherapy with temozolomide, with the combination given to most patients.

For this chain, trimming is 3 bases at the V end and 1 base at the J end, and the number of junction bases without a gene match is 3. The germline V gene encodes CDR1 MNHNS and CDR2 SASEGT. There are 15 amino acids in the CDR3, from cysteine to phenylalanine inclusive. The retained sequence is limited to the CDR3, 45 bases, with the frame set at the first base. Libraries were built with the immunoSEQ multiplex PCR assay. Following the manufacturer's protocol, the hsTCRB Kit was used to amplify rearranged TCR beta chain sequences. Sequencing of TCRB libraries was carried out on an Illumina MiSeq. The authors' pipeline ran thus. The kit vendor's proprietary platform handled demultiplexing, trimming and gene mapping. The immuneACCESS repertoire file appears here via TCRdb, limited to in-frame rearrangements. These files lack a portion of the clones; in checked studies, under half of the deficit traces to unresolved V genes, and the cause of the others is not known. V and J calls and clone size come straight from that table; D and trimming were deduced from the DNA. The sample data list 50,000 to 65,000 clones, and 80% to 90% of these were observed just once. 1.6% of the sample is held by the ten biggest clonotypes.

The time point label for this specimen denotes: week 35, safety follow-up. Every vaccine dose consisted of 300 ug of a 20-mer mutant IDH1 peptide in Montanide, administered subcutaneously together with topical imiquimod. Eight vaccinations were administered to patients in weeks 1, 3, 5, 7, 11, 15, 19 and 23, corresponding to visits V03 through V10. All donors had newly diagnosed IDH1-mutant astrocytomas of WHO grade 3 or 4 that showed loss of nuclear ATRX. The samples were drawn from NOA16, a multicentre, single-arm, open-label phase I trial in Germany that tested a mutant IDH1 peptide vaccine in humans for the first time. Genomic DNA for TCRB sequencing was isolated from EDTA blood with the DNeasy Blood and Tissue Kit. General conclusions and limits of the study: Across multiple MHC alleles, vaccine-induced immune responses were seen in 90% to 95% of patients. Availability determined which PBMC samples were chosen for TCRB deep sequencing. The authors stated that sample limitations prevented analyses of patient blood samples from being reproduced. Pseudoprogression appeared unrelated to alterations in the top peripheral T cell clonotypes detected by TCRB sequencing.

A remark on this clone: Which antigen it targets is not known. No per-base quality is available; no much larger clone lies one base away.

The sequence is built from TRBV6-1 and TRBJ1-5; 7 nucleotides in the junction match TRBD1. The sequencing used PBMCs, collected from a glioma patient whose treatment included an IDH1 peptide vaccine. This sequence originates from a man aged 35-49 years with glioma. The bases are TGTGCCAGCAGTGACGGGACAGCGAGCAATCAGCCCCAGCATTTT. It translates to CASSDGTASNQPQHF.